These T cell receptor beta chains were read from a single sample in a study of beta chain features in type 1 diabetes. Assay: immunoSEQ multiplex PCR; the TCRdb copy retains only in-frame clones and omits some. The top ten hold approximately 0.01% of the sample, which has about 400,000 clones, roughly 12% seen once. The sample comprised naive CD4+ T cells from blood. The source of these receptors is a woman aged 18-29 years with type 1 diabetes. Each CDR3 is given with its conserved first and last residue. The D gene is left open where the match is weak. Size tells how often a clone was seen (once, few, many) or the class of an expanded clone, and some rows leave it out.

clone size: -
D gene: -
V gene: TRBV28
J gene: TRBJ1-1
CDR3 DNA: TGTGCCAGCAGTTTAAAACTGGTGGCTTTCTTT
CDR3 protein: CASSLKLVAFF

clone size: few
D gene: TRBD2
V gene: TRBV2
J gene: TRBJ2-1
CDR3 DNA: TGTGCCATGTCGGGCGGGGGGAATGAGCAGTTCTTC
CDR3 protein: CAMSGGGNEQFF

clone size: -
D gene: -
V gene: TRBV29-1
J gene: TRBJ2-5
CDR3 DNA: TGCAGCGTTGAACGGTGGGGGGGCAAAGAGACCCAGTACTTC
CDR3 protein: CSVERWGGKETQYF

clone size: -
D gene: TRBD2
V gene: TRBV11-1
J gene: TRBJ2-7
CDR3 DNA: TGTGCCAGCAGCCTTAGAGTCTCCAGCGGGAGCGTCCACGAGCAGTACTTC
CDR3 protein: CASSLRVSSGSVHEQYF

clone size: -
D gene: -
V gene: TRBV29-1
J gene: TRBJ1-4
CDR3 DNA: TGCAGCGTCAAGACAGTCAGTAATGAAAAACTGTTTTTT
CDR3 protein: CSVKTVSNEKLFF

clone size: -
D gene: TRBD2
V gene: TRBV5-4
J gene: TRBJ2-1
CDR3 DNA: TGTGCCAGCAGCTTGGCCCCTAGCGGGAGGGCGGAGAATGAGCAGTTCTTC
CDR3 protein: CASSLAPSGRAENEQFF

clone size: -
D gene: TRBD1
V gene: TRBV19
J gene: TRBJ2-7
CDR3 DNA: TGTGCCAGCCGGGACAGTAACTACGAGCAGTACTTC
CDR3 protein: CASRDSNYEQYF

clone size: few
D gene: -
V gene: TRBV5-4
J gene: TRBJ2-1
CDR3 DNA: TGTGCCAGCACACACCGGGAGTACCACAATGAGCAGTTCTTC
CDR3 protein: CASTHREYHNEQFF

clone size: -
D gene: TRBD2
V gene: TRBV10-3
J gene: TRBJ2-1
CDR3 DNA: TGTGCCATCAGTGAGATTGGACTAGCGGGAGGGTACGGGTTCTTC
CDR3 protein: CAISEIGLAGGYGFF

clone size: -
D gene: TRBD1
V gene: TRBV2
J gene: TRBJ1-2
CDR3 DNA: TGTGCCAGCAGAGGACAGGCCTATGGCTACACCTTC
CDR3 protein: CASRGQAYGYTF

clone size: -
D gene: TRBD1
V gene: TRBV7-2
J gene: TRBJ2-1
CDR3 DNA: TGTGCCGATGCCGGGGGACAGGGGTCCATTAGCTCCTACAATGAGCAGTTCTTC
CDR3 protein: CADAGGQGSISSYNEQFF

clone size: few
D gene: -
V gene: TRBV7-9
J gene: TRBJ1-3
CDR3 DNA: TGTGCCAGCAGCTCGAGAGAAACTGGAAACACCATATATTTT
CDR3 protein: CASSSRETGNTIYF

clone size: -
D gene: TRBD1
V gene: TRBV20-1
J gene: TRBJ2-5
CDR3 DNA: TGCGGAGTACAGGGGTCGGAGACCCAGTACTTC
CDR3 protein: CGVQGSETQYF

clone size: few
D gene: TRBD2
V gene: TRBV2
J gene: TRBJ2-1
CDR3 DNA: TGTGCCAACCCGGGACTAGCGGGTTCCTCCTACAATGAGCAGTTCTTC
CDR3 protein: CANPGLAGSSYNEQFF

clone size: -
D gene: -
V gene: TRBV4-3
J gene: TRBJ1-1
CDR3 DNA: TGCGCCAGCAGCCAAGAACCGACTCCGAACACTGAAGCTTTCTTT
CDR3 protein: CASSQEPTPNTEAFF

clone size: -
D gene: TRBD1
V gene: TRBV18
J gene: TRBJ1-1
CDR3 DNA: TGTGCCAGCTCCCCTGCCCCGACAGGGGGGCTCACTGAAGCTTTCTTT
CDR3 protein: CASSPAPTGGLTEAFF

clone size: few
D gene: TRBD1
V gene: TRBV7-2
J gene: TRBJ2-4
CDR3 DNA: TGTGCCAGCAGCTTAGTCGGGACAGGGTCCAAAAACATTCAGTACTTC
CDR3 protein: CASSLVGTGSKNIQYF

clone size: -
D gene: TRBD2
V gene: TRBV4-3
J gene: TRBJ2-1
CDR3 DNA: TGCGCCAGCAGCGCGGGACTAGCGGGAGGGCCCGACAATGAGCAGTTCTTC
CDR3 protein: CASSAGLAGGPDNEQFF

clone size: -
D gene: -
V gene: TRBV6-6
J gene: TRBJ1-3
CDR3 DNA: TGTGCCAGCCTATCCCCAGGGCACAGAGACACCATATATTTT
CDR3 protein: CASLSPGHRDTIYF

clone size: -
D gene: -
V gene: TRBV10-3
J gene: TRBJ2-1
CDR3 DNA: TGTGCCATCAGTGAGATAAGCCCTCCAGGCAATGAGCAGTTCTTC
CDR3 protein: CAISEISPPGNEQFF

clone size: few
D gene: -
V gene: TRBV5-1
J gene: TRBJ2-7
CDR3 DNA: TGCGCCAGCAGCACCGGTCCCTACGAGCAGTACTTC
CDR3 protein: CASSTGPYEQYF

clone size: few
D gene: TRBD1
V gene: TRBV7-9
J gene: TRBJ1-2
CDR3 DNA: TGTGCCAGCAGCCCCGGGACAGGGTCTGGCTACACCTTC
CDR3 protein: CASSPGTGSGYTF

clone size: once
D gene: -
V gene: TRBV4-3
J gene: TRBJ2-3
CDR3 DNA: TGCGCCAGCAGCCAAGATCCCCCCAGGGGTCCGAATACGCAGTATTTT
CDR3 protein: CASSQDPPRGPNTQYF

clone size: few
D gene: -
V gene: TRBV16
J gene: TRBJ2-7
CDR3 DNA: TGTGCCAGCAGCCAATCGGGGGCCCTCACCTACGAGCAGTACTTC
CDR3 protein: CASSQSGALTYEQYF

clone size: few
D gene: TRBD1
V gene: TRBV19
J gene: TRBJ1-4
CDR3 DNA: TGTGCCAGTAGTCTTACAGGGGGCGCAGGTGAAAAACTGTTTTTT
CDR3 protein: CASSLTGGAGEKLFF

clone size: few
D gene: -
V gene: TRBV28
J gene: TRBJ2-1
CDR3 DNA: TGTGCCAGCAGTTTTCCCCTTTGGCGGGCGGACCCCTACAATGAGCAGTTCTTC
CDR3 protein: CASSFPLWRADPYNEQFF

clone size: -
D gene: TRBD2
V gene: TRBV4-1
J gene: TRBJ2-7
CDR3 DNA: TGCGCCAGCAGCCAAGGGGAGGGGCCCTCCTACGAGCAGTACTTC
CDR3 protein: CASSQGEGPSYEQYF

clone size: -
D gene: TRBD1
V gene: TRBV5-1
J gene: TRBJ2-1
CDR3 DNA: TGCGCCAGCAGCTTACCCGGGACAGGGGGCCACAATGAGCAGTTCTTC
CDR3 protein: CASSLPGTGGHNEQFF

clone size: -
D gene: TRBD1
V gene: TRBV9
J gene: TRBJ1-5
CDR3 DNA: TGTGCCAGCAGCGAGACAGGGGGAGAGGGTCAGCCCCAGCATTTT
CDR3 protein: CASSETGGEGQPQHF

clone size: few
D gene: TRBD2
V gene: TRBV9
J gene: TRBJ2-1
CDR3 DNA: TGTGCCAGCAGCTCCTTAGCGGGGGGCCTCTACAATGAGCAGTTCTTC
CDR3 protein: CASSSLAGGLYNEQFF

clone size: few
D gene: TRBD2
V gene: TRBV6-5
J gene: TRBJ2-5
CDR3 DNA: TGTGCCAGCAGACATAGCGGGGGCGAGACCCAGTACTTC
CDR3 protein: CASRHSGGETQYF

clone size: -
D gene: -
V gene: TRBV30
J gene: TRBJ2-5
CDR3 DNA: TGTGCCTGGACCCGTAGTGAGACCCAGTACTTC
CDR3 protein: CAWTRSETQYF

clone size: -
D gene: TRBD2
V gene: TRBV4-3
J gene: TRBJ2-7
CDR3 DNA: TGCGCCAGCAGCCAAGAGCTAGCGGGGGTGTACGAGCAGTACTTC
CDR3 protein: CASSQELAGVYEQYF

clone size: -
D gene: -
V gene: TRBV18
J gene: TRBJ2-6
CDR3 DNA: TGTGCCAGCTCAACTGGTGGTGGGGCCAACGTCCTGACTTTC
CDR3 protein: CASSTGGGANVLTF

clone size: -
D gene: -
V gene: TRBV4-3
J gene: TRBJ1-2
CDR3 DNA: TGCGCCAGCAGCCAAGATTCCCAAAACTATGGCTACACCTTC
CDR3 protein: CASSQDSQNYGYTF

clone size: -
D gene: -
V gene: TRBV18
J gene: TRBJ2-2
CDR3 DNA: TGTGCCAGCTCACCTGCGGCAAAAGGTTTCACCGGGGAGCTGTTTTTT
CDR3 protein: CASSPAAKGFTGELFF

clone size: few
D gene: -
V gene: TRBV25-1
J gene: TRBJ2-3
CDR3 DNA: TGTGCCAGCAGTTCGGGGGGCGCTCCCAGGGCAGATACGCAGTATTTT
CDR3 protein: CASSSGGAPRADTQYF

clone size: -
D gene: -
V gene: TRBV4-3
J gene: TRBJ2-7
CDR3 DNA: TGCGCCAGCAGCCAAGGTCTAGGGGGACCCTACGAGCAGTACTTC
CDR3 protein: CASSQGLGGPYEQYF

clone size: few
D gene: -
V gene: TRBV7-9
J gene: TRBJ2-7
CDR3 DNA: TGTGCCAGCAGCCGCGGACAGTACGAGCAGTACTTC
CDR3 protein: CASSRGQYEQYF

clone size: -
D gene: -
V gene: TRBV15
J gene: TRBJ2-2
CDR3 DNA: TGTGCCACCACGGTCACCGGGGAGCTGTTTTTT
CDR3 protein: CATTVTGELFF

clone size: few
D gene: TRBD1
V gene: TRBV18
J gene: TRBJ2-5
CDR3 DNA: TGTGCCAGCTCACCGACAGGGTTTCAAGAGACCCAGTACTTC
CDR3 protein: CASSPTGFQETQYF

clone size: few
D gene: TRBD1
V gene: TRBV6-5
J gene: TRBJ2-1
CDR3 DNA: TGTGCCAGCAGAGACACAGGGGCTATCTACAATGAGCAGTTCTTC
CDR3 protein: CASRDTGAIYNEQFF

clone size: few
D gene: -
V gene: TRBV6-5
J gene: TRBJ1-5
CDR3 DNA: TGTGCCAGCAGTTATGGTTCATCCTCGGTCCAGCATTTT
CDR3 protein: CASSYGSSSVQHF

clone size: -
D gene: -
V gene: TRBV28
J gene: TRBJ1-1
CDR3 DNA: TGTGCCACCTCAGGTCCCGGCGAAGCTTTCTTT
CDR3 protein: CATSGPGEAFF

clone size: few
D gene: TRBD1
V gene: TRBV19
J gene: TRBJ1-1
CDR3 DNA: TGTGCCAGTACTCGACTTAGACAGGGTTCTGGAACTGAAGCTTTCTTT
CDR3 protein: CASTRLRQGSGTEAFF

clone size: -
D gene: TRBD1
V gene: TRBV9
J gene: TRBJ1-2
CDR3 DNA: TGTGCCAGCAGCGTAGGGGACAGGGATAACTATGGCTACACCTTC
CDR3 protein: CASSVGDRDNYGYTF

clone size: few
D gene: TRBD1
V gene: TRBV5-4
J gene: TRBJ2-1
CDR3 DNA: TGTGCCAGCAGCTTTAGGACAGGGCGGGGAGACAATGAGCAGTTCTTC
CDR3 protein: CASSFRTGRGDNEQFF

clone size: -
D gene: -
V gene: TRBV4-1
J gene: TRBJ1-2
CDR3 DNA: TGCGCCAGCAGCCACAGAGACAGAGTGGATGGCTACACCTTC
CDR3 protein: CASSHRDRVDGYTF

clone size: few
D gene: TRBD1
V gene: TRBV18
J gene: TRBJ1-5
CDR3 DNA: TGTGCCGCGGGGACAGAGATAAATCAGCCCCAGCATTTT
CDR3 protein: CAAGTEINQPQHF

clone size: -
D gene: -
V gene: TRBV19
J gene: TRBJ1-2
CDR3 DNA: TGTGCCAGTAGTCCCGCGCCCGGACAGACCCAGTACTATGGCTACACCTTC
CDR3 protein: CASSPAPGQTQYYGYTF

clone size: few
D gene: -
V gene: TRBV13
J gene: TRBJ2-7
CDR3 DNA: TGTGCCAGCAGTCTTGCCGGAGCCTGGGAGCAGTACTTC
CDR3 protein: CASSLAGAWEQYF

clone size: few
D gene: TRBD1
V gene: TRBV4-1
J gene: TRBJ1-2
CDR3 DNA: TGCGCCAGCAGCCAAGGGACAGGGGGCCCTGTCGGCGGCTATGGCTACACCTTC
CDR3 protein: CASSQGTGGPVGGYGYTF

clone size: -
D gene: -
V gene: TRBV9
J gene: TRBJ2-7
CDR3 DNA: TGTGCCAGCAGCGTAGAACGGGAGCTCTCCTACGAGCAGTACTTC
CDR3 protein: CASSVERELSYEQYF

clone size: -
D gene: -
V gene: TRBV30
J gene: TRBJ2-2
CDR3 DNA: TGTGCCTGGAGTGTAACGGCCGGGGAGCTGTTTTTT
CDR3 protein: CAWSVTAGELFF

clone size: -
D gene: -
V gene: TRBV2
J gene: TRBJ2-2
CDR3 DNA: TGTGCCAGTGTGACTGCTCCGAACACCGGGGAGCTGTTTTTT
CDR3 protein: CASVTAPNTGELFF

clone size: few
D gene: TRBD2
V gene: TRBV27
J gene: TRBJ2-7
CDR3 DNA: TGTGCCAGCAGTCTCAAGAACGGACTAGCGTTCGAGCAGTACTTC
CDR3 protein: CASSLKNGLAFEQYF